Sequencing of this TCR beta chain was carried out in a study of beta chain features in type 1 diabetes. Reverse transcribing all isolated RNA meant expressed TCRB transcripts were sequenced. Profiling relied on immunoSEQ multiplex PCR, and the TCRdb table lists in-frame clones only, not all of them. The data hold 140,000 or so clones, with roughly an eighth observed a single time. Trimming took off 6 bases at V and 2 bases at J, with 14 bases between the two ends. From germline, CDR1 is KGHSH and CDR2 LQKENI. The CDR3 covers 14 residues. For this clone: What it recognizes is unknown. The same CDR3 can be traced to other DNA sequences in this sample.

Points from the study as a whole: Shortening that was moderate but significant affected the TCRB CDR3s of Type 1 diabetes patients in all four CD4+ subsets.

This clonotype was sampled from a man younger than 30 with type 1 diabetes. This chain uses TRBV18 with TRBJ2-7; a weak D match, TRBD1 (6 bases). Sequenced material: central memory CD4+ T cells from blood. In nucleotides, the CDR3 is TGTGCCAGCTCCCCCAGTGGGGGCCCCTACGAGCAGTACTTC. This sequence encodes CASSPSGGPYEQYF.